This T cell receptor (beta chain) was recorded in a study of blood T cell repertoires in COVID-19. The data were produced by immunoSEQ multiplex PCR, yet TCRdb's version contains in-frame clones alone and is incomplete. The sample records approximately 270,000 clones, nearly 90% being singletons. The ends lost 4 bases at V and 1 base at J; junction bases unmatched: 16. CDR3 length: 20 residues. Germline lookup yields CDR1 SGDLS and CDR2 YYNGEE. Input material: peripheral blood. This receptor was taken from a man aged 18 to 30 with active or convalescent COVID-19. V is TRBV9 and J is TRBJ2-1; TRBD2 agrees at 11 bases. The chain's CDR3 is CASSLGRVGASGRSYNEQFF. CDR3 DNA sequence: TGTGCCAGCAGCTTGGGGAGAGTCGGGGCTAGCGGGAGGTCCTACAATGAGCAGTTCTTC.